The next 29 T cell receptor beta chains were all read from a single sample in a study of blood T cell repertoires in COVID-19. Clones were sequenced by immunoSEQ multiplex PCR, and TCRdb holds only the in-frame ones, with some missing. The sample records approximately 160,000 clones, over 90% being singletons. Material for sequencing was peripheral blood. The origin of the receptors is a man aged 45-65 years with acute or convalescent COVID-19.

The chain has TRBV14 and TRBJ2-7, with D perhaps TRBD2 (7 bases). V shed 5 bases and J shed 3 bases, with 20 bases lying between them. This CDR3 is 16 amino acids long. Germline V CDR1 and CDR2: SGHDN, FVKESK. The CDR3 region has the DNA TGTGCCAGCAGCAAGGGGGGGCGACCACTCAGCTACGAGCAGTACTTC. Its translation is CASSKGGRPLSYEQYF.

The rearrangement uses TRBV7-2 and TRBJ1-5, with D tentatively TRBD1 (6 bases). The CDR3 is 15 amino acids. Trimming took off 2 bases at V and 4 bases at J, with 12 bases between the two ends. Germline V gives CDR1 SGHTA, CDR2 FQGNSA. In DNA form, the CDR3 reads TGTGCCAGCAGCTTATTTTCAGGGGCGAATCAGCCCCAGCATTTT. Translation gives CASSLFSGANQPQHF.

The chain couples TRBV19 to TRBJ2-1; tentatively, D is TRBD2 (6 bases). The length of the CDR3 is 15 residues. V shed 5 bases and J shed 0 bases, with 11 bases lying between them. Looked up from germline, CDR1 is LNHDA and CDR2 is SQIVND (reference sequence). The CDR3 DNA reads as TGTGCCAGTAGTCGCGGCGGGGTCTCCTACAATGAGCAGTTCTTC. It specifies CASSRGGVSYNEQFF.

The CDR3 DNA sequence: TGTGCCAGTCACAGGGCCTTTGAAAAACTGTTTTTT. Translating it yields CASHRAFEKLFF. The chain couples TRBV12-3 or TRBV12-4 to TRBJ1-4; the D gene is possibly TRBD1 (6 bases). Trimming left V 9 bases short and J 7 bases short, with 12 bases between. The CDR3 runs 12 residues.

The DNA for the CDR3 is TGCAGTGTGACTAGCGGCCACGAGCAGTACTTC. Translation: CSVTSGHEQYF. The chain has TRBV20-1 and TRBJ2-7; TRBD2 matches at 9 bases. V lost 7 bases, J lost 5 bases, and 3 bases stayed unmatched. Germline assignment: CDR1 DFQATT and CDR2 SNEGSKA (reference sequence). CDR3 length: 11 residues.

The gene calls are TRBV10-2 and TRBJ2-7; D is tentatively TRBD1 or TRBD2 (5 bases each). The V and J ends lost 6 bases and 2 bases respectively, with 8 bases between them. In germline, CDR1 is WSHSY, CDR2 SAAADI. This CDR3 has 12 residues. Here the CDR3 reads CASREGPYEQYF. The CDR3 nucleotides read TGCGCCAGCAGAGAGGGGCCCTACGAGCAGTACTTC.

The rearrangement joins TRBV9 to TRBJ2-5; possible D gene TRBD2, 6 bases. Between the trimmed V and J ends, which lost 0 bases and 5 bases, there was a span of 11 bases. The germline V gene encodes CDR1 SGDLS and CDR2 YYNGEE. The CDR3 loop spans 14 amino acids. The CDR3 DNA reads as TGTGCCAGCAGCGTAGAACTAGCTGGGGAGACCCAGTACTTC. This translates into CASSVELAGETQYF.

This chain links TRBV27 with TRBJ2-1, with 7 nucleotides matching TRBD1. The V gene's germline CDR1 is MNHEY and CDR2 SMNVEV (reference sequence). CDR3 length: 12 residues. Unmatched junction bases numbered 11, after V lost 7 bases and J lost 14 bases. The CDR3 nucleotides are TGTGCCAGCACCATCCCTGACAGGGCCGAGTTCTTC. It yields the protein CASTIPDRAEFF.

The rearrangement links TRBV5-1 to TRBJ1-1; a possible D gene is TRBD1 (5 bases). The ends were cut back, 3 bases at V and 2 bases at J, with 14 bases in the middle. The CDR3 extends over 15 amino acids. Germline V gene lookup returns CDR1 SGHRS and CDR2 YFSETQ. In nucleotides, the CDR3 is TGCGCCAGCAGCTCACCGGGACTCAGAAACACTGAAGCTTTCTTT. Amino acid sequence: CASSSPGLRNTEAFF. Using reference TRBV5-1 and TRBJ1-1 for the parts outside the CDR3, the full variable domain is KAGVTQTPRYLIKTRGQQVTLSCSPISGHRSVSWYQQTPGQGLQFLFEYFSETQRNKGNFPGRFSGRQFSNSRSEMNVSTLELGDSALYLCASSSPGLRNTEAFFGQGTRLTVV.

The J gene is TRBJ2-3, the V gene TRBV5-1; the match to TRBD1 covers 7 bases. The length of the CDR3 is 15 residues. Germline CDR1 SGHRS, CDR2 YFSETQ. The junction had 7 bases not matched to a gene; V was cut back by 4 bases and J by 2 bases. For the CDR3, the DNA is TGCGCCAGCAGCAAACCGGGACAGTCCACAGATACGCAGTATTTT. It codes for CASSKPGQSTDTQYF.

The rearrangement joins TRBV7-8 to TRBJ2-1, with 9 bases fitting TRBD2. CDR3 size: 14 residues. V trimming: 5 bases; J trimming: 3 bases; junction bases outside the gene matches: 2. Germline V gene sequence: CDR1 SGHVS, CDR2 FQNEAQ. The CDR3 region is CASSPTSGYNEQFF. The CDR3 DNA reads TGTGCCAGCAGCCCGACTAGCGGCTACAATGAGCAGTTCTTC.

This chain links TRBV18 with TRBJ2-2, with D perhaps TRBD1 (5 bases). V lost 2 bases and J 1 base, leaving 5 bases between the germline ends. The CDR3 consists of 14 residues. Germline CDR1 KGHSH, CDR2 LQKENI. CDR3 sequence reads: CASSPGQNTGELFF. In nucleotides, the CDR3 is TGTGCCAGCTCACCAGGACAGAACACCGGGGAGCTGTTTTTT.

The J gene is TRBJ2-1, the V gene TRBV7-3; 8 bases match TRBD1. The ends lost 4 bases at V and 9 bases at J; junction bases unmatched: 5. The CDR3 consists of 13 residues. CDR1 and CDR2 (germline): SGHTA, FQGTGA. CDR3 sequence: CASSSGQGTEQFF. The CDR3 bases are TGTGCCAGCAGCTCCGGACAGGGCACTGAGCAGTTCTTC.

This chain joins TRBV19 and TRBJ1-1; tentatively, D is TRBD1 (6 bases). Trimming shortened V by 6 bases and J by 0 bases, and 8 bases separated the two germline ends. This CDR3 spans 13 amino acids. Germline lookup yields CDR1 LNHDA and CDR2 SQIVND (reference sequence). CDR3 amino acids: CASRPGVNTEAFF. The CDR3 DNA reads TGTGCCAGTAGACCAGGGGTGAACACTGAAGCTTTCTTT.

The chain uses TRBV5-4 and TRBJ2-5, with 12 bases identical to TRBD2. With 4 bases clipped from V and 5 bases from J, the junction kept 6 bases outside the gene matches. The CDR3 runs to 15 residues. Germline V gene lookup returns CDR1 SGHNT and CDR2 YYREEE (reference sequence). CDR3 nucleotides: TGTGCCAGCAGCCAGACTAGCGGGAGCATGGAGACCCAGTACTTC. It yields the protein CASSQTSGSMETQYF.

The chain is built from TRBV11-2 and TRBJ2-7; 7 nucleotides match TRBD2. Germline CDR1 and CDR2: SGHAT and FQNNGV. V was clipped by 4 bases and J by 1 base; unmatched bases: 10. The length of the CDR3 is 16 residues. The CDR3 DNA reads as TGTGCCAGCAGCTCCCAATCTTCTAGCGGTTCCTACGAGCAGTACTTC. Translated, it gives CASSSQSSSGSYEQYF.

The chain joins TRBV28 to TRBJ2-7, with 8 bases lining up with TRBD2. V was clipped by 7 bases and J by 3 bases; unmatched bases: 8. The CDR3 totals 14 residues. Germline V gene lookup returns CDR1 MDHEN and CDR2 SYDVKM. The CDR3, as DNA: TGTGCCAGCATGCCTTCGGGGGGGATCTACGAGCAGTACGTC. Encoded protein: CASMPSGGIYEQYV.

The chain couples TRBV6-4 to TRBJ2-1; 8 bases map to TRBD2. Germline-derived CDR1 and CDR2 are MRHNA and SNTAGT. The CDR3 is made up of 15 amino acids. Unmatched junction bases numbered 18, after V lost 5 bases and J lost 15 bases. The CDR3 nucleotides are TGTGCCAGCAGTAGAAGTACGCTAGCGGGCAATGTATTGTTCTTC. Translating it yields CASSRSTLAGNVLFF.

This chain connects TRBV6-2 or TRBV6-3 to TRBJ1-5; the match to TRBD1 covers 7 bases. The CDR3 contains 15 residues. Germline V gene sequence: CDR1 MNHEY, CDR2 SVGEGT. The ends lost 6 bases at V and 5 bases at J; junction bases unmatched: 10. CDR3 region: CASSPTTGPYQPQHF. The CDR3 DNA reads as TGTGCCAGCAGCCCCACGACAGGGCCATATCAGCCCCAGCATTTT.

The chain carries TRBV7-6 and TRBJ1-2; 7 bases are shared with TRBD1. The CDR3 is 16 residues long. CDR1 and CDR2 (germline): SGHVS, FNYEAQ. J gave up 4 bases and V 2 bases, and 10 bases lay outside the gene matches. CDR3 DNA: TGTGCCAGCAGCTTATTATTTAGGGGGCAGAGCTATGGCTACACCTTC. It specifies CASSLLFRGQSYGYTF.

The CDR3 here is CASSLRGTNTGELFF. CDR3 in DNA: TGTGCCAGCAGTTTACGCGGTACGAACACCGGGGAGCTGTTTTTT. The V and J genes are TRBV28 and TRBJ2-2, with D hard to call. This CDR3 has 15 residues. From germline, CDR1 is MDHEN and CDR2 SYDVKM. V lost 2 bases, J lost 0 bases, and 7 bases lay in between.

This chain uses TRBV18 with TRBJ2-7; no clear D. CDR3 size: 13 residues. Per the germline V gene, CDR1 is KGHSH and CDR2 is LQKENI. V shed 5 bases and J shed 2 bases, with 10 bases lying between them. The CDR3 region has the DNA TGTGCCAGCTCAACCAGGCACCCCTACGAGCAGTACGTC. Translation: CASSTRHPYEQYV.

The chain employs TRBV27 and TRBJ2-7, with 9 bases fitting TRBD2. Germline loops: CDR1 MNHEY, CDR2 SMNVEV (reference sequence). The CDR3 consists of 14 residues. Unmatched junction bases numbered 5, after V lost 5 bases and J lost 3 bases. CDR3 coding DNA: TGTGCCAGCAGTCCGGGGACTAGCAGCTACGAGCAGTACTTC. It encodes CASSPGTSSYEQYF.

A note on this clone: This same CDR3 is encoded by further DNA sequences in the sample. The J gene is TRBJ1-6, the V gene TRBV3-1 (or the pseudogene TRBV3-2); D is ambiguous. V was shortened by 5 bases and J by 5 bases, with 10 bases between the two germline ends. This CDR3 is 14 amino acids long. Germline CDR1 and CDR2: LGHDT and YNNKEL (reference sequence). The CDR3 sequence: CASSFAGDNSPLHF. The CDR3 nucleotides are TGTGCCAGCAGCTTTGCGGGCGATAATTCACCCCTCCACTTT.

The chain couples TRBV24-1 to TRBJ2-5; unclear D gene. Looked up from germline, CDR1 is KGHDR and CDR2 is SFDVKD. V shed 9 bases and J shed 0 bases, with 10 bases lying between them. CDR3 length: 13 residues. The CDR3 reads CATGSGHQETQYF. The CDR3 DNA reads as TGTGCCACCGGTAGTGGGCACCAAGAGACCCAGTACTTC.

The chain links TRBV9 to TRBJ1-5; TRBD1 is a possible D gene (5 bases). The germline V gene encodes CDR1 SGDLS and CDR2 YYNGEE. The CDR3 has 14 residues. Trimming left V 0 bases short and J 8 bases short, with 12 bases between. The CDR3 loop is CASSVGAGLEPQHF. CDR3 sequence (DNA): TGTGCCAGCAGCGTAGGGGCGGGACTGGAGCCCCAGCATTTT.

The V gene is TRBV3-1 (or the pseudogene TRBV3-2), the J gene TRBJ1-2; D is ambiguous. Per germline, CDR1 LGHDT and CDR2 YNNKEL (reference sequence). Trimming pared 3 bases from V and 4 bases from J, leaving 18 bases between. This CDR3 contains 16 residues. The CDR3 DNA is TGTGCCAGCAGCCATTCCTTCGAGGAGCCGGGCTATGGCTACACCTTC. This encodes CASSHSFEEPGYGYTF.

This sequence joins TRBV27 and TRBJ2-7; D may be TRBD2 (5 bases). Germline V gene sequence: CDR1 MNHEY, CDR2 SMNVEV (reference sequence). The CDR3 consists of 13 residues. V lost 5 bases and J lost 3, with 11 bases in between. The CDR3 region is CASSPGLDYEQYF. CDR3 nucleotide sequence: TGTGCCAGCAGTCCCGGACTTGACTACGAGCAGTACTTC.

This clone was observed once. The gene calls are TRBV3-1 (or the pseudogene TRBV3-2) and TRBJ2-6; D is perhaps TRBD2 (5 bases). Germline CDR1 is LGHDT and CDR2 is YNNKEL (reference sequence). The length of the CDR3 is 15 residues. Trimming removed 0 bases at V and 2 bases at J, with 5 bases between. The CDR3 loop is CASSQERAGANVLTF. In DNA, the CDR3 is TGTGCCAGCAGCCAAGAGAGGGCTGGGGCCAACGTCCTGACTTTC.